This T cell receptor (beta chain) was identified during a study of blood T cell repertoires in COVID-19. Study background: Samples came from the United States, Italy and Spain, spanning acute and convalescent COVID-19.

Per germline, CDR1 DFQATT and CDR2 SNEGSKA (reference sequence). The CDR3 is 11 residues long. Trimming at V came to 5 bases and at J to 8 bases, leaving 5 bases not matched to a gene. Authors' data handling: Amplifying reference gene primers gave estimates of nucleated cell counts. Sequenced by immunoSEQ multiplex PCR; TCRdb stores in-frame clones only, minus some. V and J calls and clone size are as listed in that table; D and trimming were resolved from the DNA. The sample lists about 100,000 clones, nearly 90% seen once, with around 2% in the top ten. The sequence was collected from a man in his fifties with active COVID-19. Sequenced sample: peripheral blood. This chain joins TRBV20-1 and TRBJ1-1; 7 bases agree with TRBD1. The chain's CDR3 is CSAAPGQEAFF. The CDR3 region has the DNA TGCAGTGCTGCCCCGGGACAGGAAGCTTTCTTT.